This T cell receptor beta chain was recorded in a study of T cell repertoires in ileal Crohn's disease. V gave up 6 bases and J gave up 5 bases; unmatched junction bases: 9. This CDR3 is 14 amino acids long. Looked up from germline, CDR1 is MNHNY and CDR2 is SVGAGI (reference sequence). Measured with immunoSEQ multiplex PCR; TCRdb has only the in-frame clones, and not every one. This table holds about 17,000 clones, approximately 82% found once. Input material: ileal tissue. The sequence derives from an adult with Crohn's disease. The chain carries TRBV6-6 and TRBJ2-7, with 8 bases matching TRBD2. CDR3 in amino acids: CASRLGGALDEQYF. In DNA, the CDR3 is TGTGCCAGCAGACTCGGGGGGGCCTTGGACGAGCAGTACTTC.